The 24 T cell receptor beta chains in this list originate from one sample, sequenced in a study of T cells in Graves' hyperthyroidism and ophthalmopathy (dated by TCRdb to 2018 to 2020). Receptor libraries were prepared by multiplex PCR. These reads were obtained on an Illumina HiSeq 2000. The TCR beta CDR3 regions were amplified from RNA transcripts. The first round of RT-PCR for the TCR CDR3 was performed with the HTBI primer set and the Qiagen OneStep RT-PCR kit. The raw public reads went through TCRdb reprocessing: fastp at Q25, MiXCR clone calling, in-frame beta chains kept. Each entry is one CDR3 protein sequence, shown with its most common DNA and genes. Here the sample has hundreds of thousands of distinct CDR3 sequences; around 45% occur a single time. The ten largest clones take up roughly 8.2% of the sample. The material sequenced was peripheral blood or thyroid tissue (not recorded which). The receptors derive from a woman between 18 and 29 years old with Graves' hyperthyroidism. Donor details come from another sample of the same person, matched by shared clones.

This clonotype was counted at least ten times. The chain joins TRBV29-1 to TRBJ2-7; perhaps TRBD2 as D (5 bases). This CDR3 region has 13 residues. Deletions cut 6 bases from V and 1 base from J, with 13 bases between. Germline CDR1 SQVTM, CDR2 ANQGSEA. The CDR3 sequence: CSVRGGGSYEQYF. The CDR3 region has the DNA TGCAGCGTCCGGGGTGGCGGATCCTACGAGCAGTACTTC.

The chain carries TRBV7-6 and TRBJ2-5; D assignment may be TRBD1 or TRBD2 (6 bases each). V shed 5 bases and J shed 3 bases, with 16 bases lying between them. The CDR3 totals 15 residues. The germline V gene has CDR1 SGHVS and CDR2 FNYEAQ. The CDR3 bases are TGTGCCAGCAGCCTCACAGGGAGGTGGAAAGAGACCCAGTACTTC. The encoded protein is CASSLTGRWKETQYF.

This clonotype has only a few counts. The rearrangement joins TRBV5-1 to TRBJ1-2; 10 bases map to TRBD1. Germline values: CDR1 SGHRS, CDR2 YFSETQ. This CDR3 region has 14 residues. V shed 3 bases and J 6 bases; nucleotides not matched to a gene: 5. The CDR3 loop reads CASSSDRGQDGYTF. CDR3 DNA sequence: TGCGCCAGCAGCTCCGACAGGGGGCAGGATGGCTACACCTTC. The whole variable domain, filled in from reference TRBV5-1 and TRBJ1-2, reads KAGVTQTPRYLIKTRGQQVTLSCSPISGHRSVSWYQQTPGQGLQFLFEYFSETQRNKGNFPGRFSGRQFSNSRSEMNVSTLELGDSALYLCASSSDRGQDGYTFGSGTRLTVV.

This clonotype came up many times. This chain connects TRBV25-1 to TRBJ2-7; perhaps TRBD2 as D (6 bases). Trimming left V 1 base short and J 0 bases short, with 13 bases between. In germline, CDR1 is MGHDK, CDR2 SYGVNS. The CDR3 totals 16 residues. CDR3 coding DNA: TGTGCCAGCAGTGAATGGGGAATAGCGGCCTCCTACGAGCAGTACTTC. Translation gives CASSEWGIAASYEQYF.

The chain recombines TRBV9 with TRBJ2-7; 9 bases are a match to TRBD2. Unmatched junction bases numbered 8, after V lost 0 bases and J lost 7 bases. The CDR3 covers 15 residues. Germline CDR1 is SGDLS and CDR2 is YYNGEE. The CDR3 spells CASSVGYLAGKEQYF. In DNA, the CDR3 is TGTGCCAGCAGCGTAGGCTATCTAGCGGGAAAGGAGCAGTACTTC.

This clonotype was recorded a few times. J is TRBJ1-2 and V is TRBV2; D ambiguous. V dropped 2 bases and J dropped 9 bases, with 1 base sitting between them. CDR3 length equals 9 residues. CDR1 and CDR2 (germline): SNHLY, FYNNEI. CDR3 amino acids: CASSERYTF. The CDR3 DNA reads TGTGCCAGCAGTGAACGCTACACCTTC.

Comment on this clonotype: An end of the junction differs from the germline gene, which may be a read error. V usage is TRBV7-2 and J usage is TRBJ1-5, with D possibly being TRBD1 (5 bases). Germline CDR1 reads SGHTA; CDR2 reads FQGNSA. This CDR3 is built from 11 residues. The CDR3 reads CASSKGRGVIF. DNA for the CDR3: TGTGCCAGCAGCAAGGGACGGGGAGTCATTTTT.

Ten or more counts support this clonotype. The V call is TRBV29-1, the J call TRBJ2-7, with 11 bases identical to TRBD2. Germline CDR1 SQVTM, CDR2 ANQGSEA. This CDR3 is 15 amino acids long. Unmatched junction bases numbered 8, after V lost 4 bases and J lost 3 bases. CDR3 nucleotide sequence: TGCAGCGTTGGGGCAGGGACTAGCGGTTTCTACGAGCAGTACTTC. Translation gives CSVGAGTSGFYEQYF.

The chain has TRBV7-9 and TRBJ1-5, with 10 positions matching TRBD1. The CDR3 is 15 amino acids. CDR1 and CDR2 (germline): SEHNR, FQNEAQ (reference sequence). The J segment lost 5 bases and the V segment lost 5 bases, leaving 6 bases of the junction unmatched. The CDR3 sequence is CASSTGTGDHQPQHF. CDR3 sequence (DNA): TGTGCCAGCAGCACCGGGACAGGGGATCATCAGCCCCAGCATTTT.

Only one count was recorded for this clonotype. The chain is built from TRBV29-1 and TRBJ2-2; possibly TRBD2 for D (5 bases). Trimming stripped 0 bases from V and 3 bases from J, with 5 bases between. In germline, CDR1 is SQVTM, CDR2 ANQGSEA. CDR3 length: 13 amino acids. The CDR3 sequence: CSVEEADTGELFF. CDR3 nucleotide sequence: TGCAGCGTTGAAGAAGCGGACACCGGGGAGCTGTTTTTT.

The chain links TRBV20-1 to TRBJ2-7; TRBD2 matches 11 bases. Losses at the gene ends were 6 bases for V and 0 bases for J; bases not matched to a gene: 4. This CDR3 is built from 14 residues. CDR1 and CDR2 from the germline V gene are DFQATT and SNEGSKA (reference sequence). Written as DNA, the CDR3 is TGCAGTGCCTCGACTAGCGGGGCCTCCTACGAGCAGTACTTC. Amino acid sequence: CSASTSGASYEQYF.

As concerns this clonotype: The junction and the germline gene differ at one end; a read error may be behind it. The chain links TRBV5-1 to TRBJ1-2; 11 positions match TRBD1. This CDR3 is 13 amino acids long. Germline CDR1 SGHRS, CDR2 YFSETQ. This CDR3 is CTSSYGTGGGYTF. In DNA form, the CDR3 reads TGCACCAGCAGCTACGGGACAGGGGGAGGCTACACCTTC. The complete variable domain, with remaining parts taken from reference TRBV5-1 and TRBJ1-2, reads KAGVTQTPRYLIKTRGQQVTLSCSPISGHRSVSWYQQTPGQGLQFLFEYFSETQRNKGNFPGRFSGRQFSNSRSEMNVSTLELGDSALYLCTSSYGTGGGYTFGSGTRLTVV.

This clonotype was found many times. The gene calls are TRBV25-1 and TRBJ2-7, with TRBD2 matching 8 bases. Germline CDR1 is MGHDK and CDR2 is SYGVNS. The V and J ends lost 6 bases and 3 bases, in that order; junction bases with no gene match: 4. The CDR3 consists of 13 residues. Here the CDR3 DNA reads TGTGCCAGCAGCGAGAGCGGGAGCTACGAGCAGTACTTC. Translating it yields CASSESGSYEQYF.

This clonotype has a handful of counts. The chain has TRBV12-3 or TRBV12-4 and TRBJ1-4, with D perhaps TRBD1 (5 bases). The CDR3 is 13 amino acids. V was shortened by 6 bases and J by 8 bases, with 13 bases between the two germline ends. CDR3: CASRTGGSEKLFF. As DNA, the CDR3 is TGTGCCAGCAGAACCGGGGGTTCAGAAAAACTGTTTTTT.

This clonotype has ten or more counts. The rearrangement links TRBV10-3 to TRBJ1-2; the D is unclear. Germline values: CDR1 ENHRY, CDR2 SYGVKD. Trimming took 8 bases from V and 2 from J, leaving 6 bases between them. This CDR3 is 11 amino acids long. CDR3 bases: TGTGCCATCTCCGGAAACTATGGCTACACCTTC. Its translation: CAISGNYGYTF.

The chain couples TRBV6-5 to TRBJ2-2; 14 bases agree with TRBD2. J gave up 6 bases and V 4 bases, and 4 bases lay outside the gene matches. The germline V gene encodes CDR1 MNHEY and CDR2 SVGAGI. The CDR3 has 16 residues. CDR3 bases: TGTGCCAGCAGTTCGGGACTAGCGGGAGATGCCGGGGAGCTGTTTTTT. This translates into CASSSGLAGDAGELFF.

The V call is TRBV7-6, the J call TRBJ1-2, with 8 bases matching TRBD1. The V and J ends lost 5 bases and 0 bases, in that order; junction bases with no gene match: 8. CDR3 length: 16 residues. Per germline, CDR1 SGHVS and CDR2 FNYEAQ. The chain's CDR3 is CASSQDGTGANYGYTF. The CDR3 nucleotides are TGTGCCAGCAGCCAAGATGGGACAGGAGCTAACTATGGCTACACCTTC.

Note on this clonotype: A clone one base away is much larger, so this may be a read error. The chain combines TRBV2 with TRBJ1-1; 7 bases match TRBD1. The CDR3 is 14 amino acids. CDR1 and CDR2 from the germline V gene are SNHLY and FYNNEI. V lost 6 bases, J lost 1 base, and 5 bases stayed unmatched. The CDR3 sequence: CASRGTEGNTEAFF. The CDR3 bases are TGTGCCAGCAGGGGGACAGAGGGGAACACTGAAGCTTTCTTT.

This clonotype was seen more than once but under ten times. The CDR3 DNA sequence: TGTGCCAGCAGGTCCTCTTGGGGCGCCAGCTCCTACGAGCAGTACTTC. Encoded protein: CASRSSWGASSYEQYF. The chain is built from TRBV7-2 and TRBJ2-7; D might be TRBD1 (5 bases). Trimming took 6 bases from V and 0 from J, leaving 18 bases between them. The CDR3 is 16 residues long. The germline CDR1 and CDR2 sequences are SGHTA and FQGNSA.

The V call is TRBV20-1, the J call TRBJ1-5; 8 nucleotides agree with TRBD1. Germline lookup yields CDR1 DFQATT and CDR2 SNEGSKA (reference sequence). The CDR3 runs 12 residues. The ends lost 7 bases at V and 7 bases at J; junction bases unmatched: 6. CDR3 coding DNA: TGCAGTGGGGGGGACAGGCAACAGCCCCAGCATTTT. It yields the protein CSGGDRQQPQHF.

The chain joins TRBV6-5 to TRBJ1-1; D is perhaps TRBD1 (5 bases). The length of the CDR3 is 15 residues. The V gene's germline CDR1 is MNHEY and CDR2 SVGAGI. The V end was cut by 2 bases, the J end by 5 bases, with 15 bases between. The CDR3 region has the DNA TGTGCCAGCAGTTACAGGGGACGGGGAGGGACTGAAGCTTTCTTT. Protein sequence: CASSYRGRGGTEAFF.

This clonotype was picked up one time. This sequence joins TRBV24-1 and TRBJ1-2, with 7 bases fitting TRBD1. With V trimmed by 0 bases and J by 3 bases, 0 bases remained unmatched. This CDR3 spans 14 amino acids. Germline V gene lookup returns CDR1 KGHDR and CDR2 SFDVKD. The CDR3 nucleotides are TGTGCCACCAGTGATTTGACAGGGGACTATGGCTACACCTTC. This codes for CATSDLTGDYGYTF.

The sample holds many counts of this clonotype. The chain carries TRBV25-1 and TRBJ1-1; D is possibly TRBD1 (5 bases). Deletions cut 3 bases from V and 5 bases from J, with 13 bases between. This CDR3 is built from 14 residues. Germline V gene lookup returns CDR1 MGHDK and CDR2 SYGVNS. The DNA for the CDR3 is TGTGCCAGCAGTGACCAGGGAAGTTGGACTGAAGCTTTCTTT. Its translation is CASSDQGSWTEAFF.

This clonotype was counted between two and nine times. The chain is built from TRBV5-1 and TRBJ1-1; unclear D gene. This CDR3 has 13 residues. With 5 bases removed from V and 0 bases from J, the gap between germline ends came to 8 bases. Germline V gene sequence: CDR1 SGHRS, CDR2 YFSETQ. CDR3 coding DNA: TGCGCCAGCAGGGTATGGATGAACACTGAAGCTTTCTTT. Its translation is CASRVWMNTEAFF. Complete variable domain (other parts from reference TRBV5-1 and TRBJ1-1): KAGVTQTPRYLIKTRGQQVTLSCSPISGHRSVSWYQQTPGQGLQFLFEYFSETQRNKGNFPGRFSGRQFSNSRSEMNVSTLELGDSALYLCASRVWMNTEAFFGQGTRLTVV.